This T cell receptor beta chain was documented in a study of T-cell reconstitution after alpha-beta-depleted transplantation in children. Preparation of the TCRbeta library involved a method that used unique molecular identifiers. TCRdb re-called the PCR reads with MiXCR, one entry per CDR3 protein. The sample carries around 240,000 distinct CDR3 sequences, approximately 9.8% recorded once. The length of the CDR3 is 21 residues. Germline CDR1 LNHNV, CDR2 YYDKDF (reference sequence). The junction had 29 bases not matched to a gene; V was cut back by 0 bases and J by 11 bases. This clonotype was counted many times.

Sample: PBMCs from the stem cell graft donor, taken from the stem cell graft. This chain connects TRBV15 to TRBJ1-1, with 8 bases lining up with TRBD1. The clonotype originates from a human donor who donated a stem cell graft to a child with SCID. The CDR3 sequence: CATSRDGRLSGAGGAVLNAFF. CDR3 nucleotide sequence: TGTGCCACCAGCAGAGATGGCCGATTAAGTGGGGCAGGGGGCGCGGTTTTAAATGCTTTCTTT.